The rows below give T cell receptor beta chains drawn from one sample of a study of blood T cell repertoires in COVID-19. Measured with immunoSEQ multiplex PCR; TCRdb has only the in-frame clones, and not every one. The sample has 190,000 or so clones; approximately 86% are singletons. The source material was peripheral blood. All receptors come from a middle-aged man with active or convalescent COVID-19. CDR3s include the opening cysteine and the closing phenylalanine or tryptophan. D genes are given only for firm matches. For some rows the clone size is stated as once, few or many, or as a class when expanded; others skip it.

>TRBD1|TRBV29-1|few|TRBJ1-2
CSAGQGQGYTF
TGCAGCGCCGGACAGGGCCAAGGCTACACCTTC
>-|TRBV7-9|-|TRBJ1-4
CASSFWLNEKLFF
TGTGCCAGCAGCTTTTGGCTTAATGAAAAACTGTTTTTT
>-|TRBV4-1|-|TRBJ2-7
CASSHIQGTPYEQYF
TGCGCCAGCAGCCACATACAGGGAACCCCCTACGAGCAGTACTTC
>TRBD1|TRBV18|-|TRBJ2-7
CASSPPGTGDHEQYF
TGTGCCAGCTCACCCCCCGGGACAGGGGATCACGAGCAGTACTTC
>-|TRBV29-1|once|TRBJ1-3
CSVDRVNTIYF
TGCAGCGTTGACAGGGTAAACACCATATATTTT
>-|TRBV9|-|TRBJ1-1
CASSVEQGGTEAFF
TGTGCCAGCAGCGTAGAGCAGGGTGGGACTGAAGCTTTCTTT
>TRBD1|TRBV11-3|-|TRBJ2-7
CASSPTGTGGDEQYF
TGTGCCAGCAGCCCTACCGGGACAGGGGGCGACGAGCAGTACTTC
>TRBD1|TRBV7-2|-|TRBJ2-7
CASAPWTGTDEQYF
TGTGCCAGCGCTCCGTGGACAGGGACGGACGAGCAGTACTTC
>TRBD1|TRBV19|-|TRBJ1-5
CASSTQGGGQPQHF
TGTGCCAGTAGTACCCAGGGGGGCGGTCAGCCCCAGCATTTT
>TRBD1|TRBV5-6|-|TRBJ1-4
CASSLGQGIVANEKLFF
TGTGCCAGCAGCCTCGGACAGGGGATAGTAGCTAATGAAAAACTGTTTTTT
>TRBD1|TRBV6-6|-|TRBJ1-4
CASGTANEKLFF
TGTGCCAGCGGGACAGCAAATGAAAAACTGTTTTTT
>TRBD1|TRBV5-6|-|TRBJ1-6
CASSLRTGGLGSPLHF
TGTGCCAGCAGCCTGAGAACAGGGGGCCTTGGGTCACCCCTCCACTTT
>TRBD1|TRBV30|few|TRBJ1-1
CASPGQGAGGTEAFF
TGTGCCTCGCCGGGACAGGGGGCCGGTGGCACTGAAGCTTTCTTT
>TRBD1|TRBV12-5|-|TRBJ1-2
CASGLDRAYGYTF
TGTGCTAGTGGCCTGGACAGGGCCTATGGCTACACCTTC
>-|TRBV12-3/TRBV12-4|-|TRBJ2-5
CASTEQGFGTQYF
TGTGCCAGCACCGAGCAGGGCTTTGGGACCCAGTACTTC
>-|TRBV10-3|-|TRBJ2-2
CAIGGTAEGTGELFF
TGTGCCATCGGCGGGACAGCTGAGGGAACCGGGGAGCTGTTTTTT
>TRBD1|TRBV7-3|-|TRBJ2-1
CASSLNGWDSYNEQFF
TGTGCCAGCAGCTTAAATGGGTGGGACAGTTACAATGAGCAGTTCTTC
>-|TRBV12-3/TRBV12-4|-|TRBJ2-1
CASILVSGNEQFF
TGTGCCAGCATCCTGGTTTCGGGCAATGAGCAGTTCTTC
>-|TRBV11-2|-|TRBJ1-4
CASSLGVPTGGPRGEKLFF
TGTGCCAGCAGCTTAGGGGTGCCAACCGGGGGGCCTAGGGGTGAAAAACTGTTTTTT
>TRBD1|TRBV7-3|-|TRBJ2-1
CASSLTGNDEQFF
TGTGCCAGCAGCTTGACAGGGAACGATGAGCAGTTCTTC
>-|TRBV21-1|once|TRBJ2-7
CASTGLSKRAYEQYF
TGTGCCAGCACTGGACTGTCTAAAAGGGCGTACGAGCAGTACTTC
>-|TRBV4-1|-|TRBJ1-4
CASLGHSNEKLFF
TGCGCCAGCCTGGGACATAGTAATGAAAAACTGTTTTTT
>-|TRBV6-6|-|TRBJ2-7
CASSYSRGSYEQYF
TGTGCCAGCAGTTACTCGCGGGGCTCCTACGAGCAGTACTTC
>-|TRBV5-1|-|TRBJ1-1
CASNENGGMNTEAFF
TGCGCCAGCAACGAGAATGGAGGGATGAACACTGAAGCTTTCTTT
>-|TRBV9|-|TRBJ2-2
CASSVAQGGRELFF
TGTGCCAGCAGCGTAGCTCAGGGGGGAAGGGAGCTGTTTTTT
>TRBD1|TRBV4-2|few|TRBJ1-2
CASSQDKGAGNYGYTF
TGTGCCAGCAGCCAAGATAAGGGGGCGGGAAACTATGGCTACACCTTC
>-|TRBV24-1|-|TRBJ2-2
CATGDGTPNTGELFF
TGTGCCACCGGGGACGGGACACCTAACACCGGGGAGCTGTTTTTT
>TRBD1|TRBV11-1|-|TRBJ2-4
CASSLPGQGTQYF
TGTGCCAGCAGCCTCCCGGGACAGGGAACTCAGTACTTC
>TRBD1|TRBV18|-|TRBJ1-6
CASSPGDRGLRNSPLHF
TGTGCCAGCTCACCAGGGGACAGGGGGCTTAGGAATTCACCCCTCCACTTT
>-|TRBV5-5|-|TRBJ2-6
CASTTTPGQPGAGANVLTF
TGTGCCAGCACCACGACACCGGGACAACCAGGGGCGGGGGCCAACGTCCTGACTTTC
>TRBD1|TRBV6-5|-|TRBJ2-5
CASSYDRGRLETQYF
TGTGCCAGCAGTTACGACAGGGGGCGTCTAGAGACCCAGTACTTC
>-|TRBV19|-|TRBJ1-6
CASSVRGSPLHF
TGTGCCAGTAGTGTGCGGGGTTCACCCCTCCACTTT